This is a list of T cell receptor beta chains from one sample in a study of CD8+CD57+ T cells in acquired aplastic anemia. Each CDR3 protein is one row after TCRdb ran MiXCR on the reads. Here the sample spans hundreds of thousands of distinct CDR3 sequences, under 80% being singletons. Input material: sorted CD4+, CD8+, or CD8+CD57+ T cells (not recorded which) from PBMCs. Source of these receptors: a human donor in good health, serving as a control. CDR3s include the opening cysteine and the closing phenylalanine or tryptophan. The order of the fields is clone size, J gene, V gene, D gene, CDR3 DNA, CDR3 protein. A D gene is named only where the DNA matches it firmly. Clone size is shown for a subset of rows, as once, few, many or a class of expanded clone.

NA	TRBJ1-1	TRBV7-2	NA	TGTGCCAGTAGTATACCCCCCTGTGGCATTTTCTTT	CASSIPPCGIFF
many	TRBJ2-3	TRBV11-2	TRBD2	TGTGCCAGCAGCCCGGCGGGGGAGGATACGCAGTATTTT	CASSPAGEDTQYF
NA	TRBJ1-5	TRBV5-1	NA	TGTGCCAGCAGCGTATCGGGGCAGGCAGAGCCCCAGCATTTT	CASSVSGQAEPQHF
NA	TRBJ2-5	TRBV7-8	NA	TGTGCCAGCAGCTCTCTAGGGCCCCAAGAGACCCAGTACTTC	CASSSLGPQETQYF
NA	TRBJ2-7	TRBV7-6	TRBD1	TGTGCCAGCAGCTTAGCCACCGGGACAGGGTCCTACGAGCAGTACTTC	CASSLATGTGSYEQYF
few	TRBJ1-1	TRBV24-1	NA	TGTGCCACCAGTGGGGCGAAGGGAGCTGAAGCTTTCTTT	CATSGAKGAEAFF
many	TRBJ1-4	TRBV25-1	NA	TGTGCCAGCAGTGAACAGGTCTATGAAAAACTGTTTTTT	CASSEQVYEKLFF
many	TRBJ2-7	TRBV25-1	NA	TGTGCCAGCAGTGACCCCGCGGACCGTTTAGAGCAGTACTTC	CASSDPADRLEQYF
NA	TRBJ1-2	TRBV11-3	NA	TGTGCCAGCAGCTCCGGAGGAGGGGGTGTTGGCTACACCTTC	CASSSGGGGVGYTF
NA	TRBJ2-5	TRBV7-2	NA	TGTGCCAGCAGCTTCGGTGCCCCGGGGGAGTACTTC	CASSFGAPGEYF
NA	TRBJ2-5	TRBV20-1	NA	TGCAGTGCTCGAAACGTACCGGGCGACTGCCAAGAGACCCAGTACTTC	CSARNVPGDCQETQYF
NA	TRBJ1-5	TRBV4-3	TRBD1	TGCGCCAGCAGTCATTCACAGGGGCGGAATCAGCCCCAGCATTTT	CASSHSQGRNQPQHF
many	TRBJ2-1	TRBV7-2	TRBD2	TGTGCCAGCAGCTTTACTAGCGGGGAAACAAATGAGCAGTTCTTC	CASSFTSGETNEQFF
few	TRBJ2-2	TRBV6-1	NA	TGTGCCAGCAGTTGGGGCCGGAAGGGGGACACCGGGGAGCTGTTTTTT	CASSWGRKGDTGELFF
many	TRBJ2-7	TRBV10-3	TRBD1	TGTGCCATCAGGCCCGGGACAGGGGACTCCTACGAGCAGTACTTC	CAIRPGTGDSYEQYF
NA	TRBJ2-1	TRBV20-1	TRBD1	TGCAGTGTTAGAGATTCAAGGACAGGCTACGATGAGCAGTTCTTC	CSVRDSRTGYDEQFF
NA	TRBJ1-1	TRBV25-1	NA	TGTGCCAGCAGTGAATGGGGTAGGGTAGACACTGAAGCTTTCTTT	CASSEWGRVDTEAFF
NA	TRBJ1-5	TRBV2	NA	TGTGCCAGCAGTGAAGTGGGCAATCAGCCCCAGCATTTT	CASSEVGNQPQHF
once	TRBJ1-2	TRBV6-4	NA	TGTGCCAGCAGTTACCCGGGCAAGTATGGCTACACCTTC	CASSYPGKYGYTF
many	TRBJ1-2	TRBV6-5	NA	TGTGCCAGCCAGGGAGTTTATGGCTACACCTTC	CASQGVYGYTF
NA	TRBJ2-7	TRBV12-3/TRBV12-4	NA	TGTGCCAGCAGCCAGCGTGGAAAAACCTACGAGCAGTACTTC	CASSQRGKTYEQYF
many	TRBJ1-1	TRBV3-1	NA	TGTGCCAGCAGCCAAGGGACACATAACACTGAAGCTTTCTTT	CASSQGTHNTEAFF
few	TRBJ1-6	TRBV10-3	NA	TGTGCCATCAGTGGCACAGGGACTAATTCACCCCTCCACTTT	CAISGTGTNSPLHF
many	TRBJ1-5	TRBV7-9	NA	TGTGCCAGCAGCCCCGGGTCGGCAGTTAATCAGCCCCAGCATTTT	CASSPGSAVNQPQHF
once	TRBJ2-6	TRBV10-3	NA	TGTGCCATCAGTTCTACAGGGGAGGGATCTGGGGCCAACGTCCTGACTTTC	CAISSTGEGSGANVLTF
NA	TRBJ1-1	TRBV7-3	TRBD1	TGTGCCAGCAGCTCACTGGGGACAGCCGAAGCTTTCTTT	CASSSLGTAEAFF
NA	TRBJ2-5	TRBV7-2	NA	NA	CASSPEETQYFEPETQYF
NA	TRBJ1-2	TRBV7-2	NA	TGTGCCAGCACTAGAACAGGGTGGGAGAATGGCTACACCTTC	CASTRTGWENGYTF
many	TRBJ2-7	TRBV5-1	NA	TGCGCCAGCAGCCCCGGACAGCACTACGAGCAGTACTTC	CASSPGQHYEQYF
NA	TRBJ1-1	TRBV11-2	TRBD1	TGTGCCAGCAGCTTAGCCACTAGCGGACAGGCGGGCACTGAAGCTTTCTTT	CASSLATSGQAGTEAFF
NA	TRBJ1-4	TRBV2	NA	TGTGCCAGCAGGGTCGCGAAGGCTGATGATGAACAGTTGTTTTTT	CASRVAKADDEQLFF
few	TRBJ2-1	TRBV2	TRBD1	TGTGCCAGCAGTGAGAGGGACAGGAGCAATGAGCAGTTCTTC	CASSERDRSNEQFF
NA	TRBJ2-5	TRBV29-1	TRBD2	TGCAGTGCGCGGACTAGGGCCGGCGAGACCCAGTACTTC	CSARTRAGETQYF
NA	TRBJ2-7	TRBV7-9	NA	TGTGCCAGCAGCTCCCGGGACGAGCAGTACTTC	CASSSRDEQYF
NA	TRBJ2-3	TRBV20-1	NA	NA	CSVAYGYTFAQYF
NA	TRBJ2-7	TRBV7-6	NA	TGTGCCAGCAGCTTAGAAAGGGGGGAAGCCTACGAGCAGTACTTC	CASSLERGEAYEQYF
NA	TRBJ2-7	TRBV5-1	NA	TGTGCCAGCAGCTTGGAACGCAGGGAGCTCTACGAGCAGTACTTC	CASSLERRELYEQYF
NA	TRBJ1-5	TRBV7-2	TRBD1	TGTGCCAGCAGCTTAGAGACAGGGATTGACGATCAGCCCCAGCATTTT	CASSLETGIDDQPQHF
NA	TRBJ1-2	TRBV5-1	TRBD1	TGCGCCAGCAGCCTGGAGGGGGGGACAGAGGGCTACACCTTC	CASSLEGGTEGYTF
NA	TRBJ1-1	TRBV15	TRBD1	TGTGCCACCAGCAGCTTGACAGGGCAGGGCACTGAAGCTTTCTTT	CATSSLTGQGTEAFF
once	TRBJ1-3	TRBV9	NA	TGTGCCAGCAGCCCAAGGAACACCATATATTTT	CASSPRNTIYF
NA	TRBJ2-1	TRBV7-9	NA	TGTGCCAGCATCTTGGCCGGGGTGGAGCACTTCTTC	CASILAGVEHFF
NA	TRBJ2-7	TRBV20-1	NA	TGCAGTGCTACCACAATAGCGGACAGGGAGCAGTACTTC	CSATTIADREQYF
many	TRBJ2-6	TRBV6-4	NA	TGTGCCAGCAGTGACTTTTCCTCTGGGGCCAACGTCCTGACTTTC	CASSDFSSGANVLTF
NA	TRBJ1-5	TRBV5-4	TRBD1	TGTGCCAGCAGCTCGTGGGGACAGGGCGAGCAGCCCCAGCATTTT	CASSSWGQGEQPQHF
once	TRBJ1-1	TRBV20-1	NA	TGCAGTGCTAGACATGGCAACGAGGACGGGAACACTGAAGCTTTCTTT	CSARHGNEDGNTEAFF
NA	TRBJ2-7	TRBV19	NA	TGTGCCAGTAGTATAAGAGGGTTCTACGAGCAGTACTTC	CASSIRGFYEQYF
NA	TRBJ2-5	TRBV5-4	NA	TGTGCCACCAGCTTGCCATTGGGCCAAGAGACCCAGTACTTC	CATSLPLGQETQYF